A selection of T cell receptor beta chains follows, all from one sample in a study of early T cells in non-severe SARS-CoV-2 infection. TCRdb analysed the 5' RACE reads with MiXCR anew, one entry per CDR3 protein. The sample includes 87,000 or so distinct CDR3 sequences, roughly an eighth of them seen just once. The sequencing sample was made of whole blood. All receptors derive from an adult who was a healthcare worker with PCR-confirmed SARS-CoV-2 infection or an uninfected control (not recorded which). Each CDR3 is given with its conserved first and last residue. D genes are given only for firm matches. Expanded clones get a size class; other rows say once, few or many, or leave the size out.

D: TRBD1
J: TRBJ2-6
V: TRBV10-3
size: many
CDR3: CAIRDRGSPSGANVLTF
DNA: TGTGCCATCAGGGACAGGGGTTCCCCCTCTGGGGCCAACGTCCTGACTTTC

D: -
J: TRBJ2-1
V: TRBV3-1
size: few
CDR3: CASSRTGAHNEQFF
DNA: TGTGCCAGCAGCCGAACGGGAGCCCACAATGAGCAGTTCTTC

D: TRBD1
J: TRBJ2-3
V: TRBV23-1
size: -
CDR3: CASTSGTGDTDTQYF
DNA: TGCGCCAGCACCAGCGGGACAGGGGACACAGATACGCAGTATTTT

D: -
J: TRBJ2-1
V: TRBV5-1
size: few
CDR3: CASSLVPSYNEQFF
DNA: TGCGCCAGCAGCTTGGTACCTTCTTACAATGAGCAGTTCTTC

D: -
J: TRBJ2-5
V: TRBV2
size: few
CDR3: CASNPPGLGGQETQYF
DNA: TGTGCCAGCAATCCACCTGGGCTCGGGGGCCAAGAGACCCAGTACTTC

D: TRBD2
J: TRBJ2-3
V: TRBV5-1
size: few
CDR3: CASSLGPLAGAGRDTQYF
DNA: TGCGCCAGCAGCTTGGGGCCCCTAGCGGGAGCAGGTAGAGATACGCAGTATTTT

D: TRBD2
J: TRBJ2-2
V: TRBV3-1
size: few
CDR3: CASSPLQGALAGGIGELFF
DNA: TGTGCCAGCAGCCCCCTACAGGGGGCCCTAGCGGGAGGTATCGGGGAGCTGTTTTTT

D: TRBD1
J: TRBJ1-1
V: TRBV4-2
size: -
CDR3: CASSRQGAEAFF
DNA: TGTGCCAGCAGCCGGCAGGGGGCCGAAGCTTTCTTT

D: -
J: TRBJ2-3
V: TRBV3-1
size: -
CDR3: CASSQAFLADTQYF
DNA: TGTGCCAGCAGCCAAGCCTTTCTGGCAGATACGCAGTATTTT

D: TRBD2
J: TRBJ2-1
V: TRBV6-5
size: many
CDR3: CASSYRAGIAGGSMYEQFF
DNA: TGTGCCAGCAGTTACAGGGCAGGCATAGCGGGAGGGAGTATGTATGAGCAGTTCTTC

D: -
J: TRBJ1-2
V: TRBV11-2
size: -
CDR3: CASSSLRTANYGYTF
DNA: TGTGCCAGCAGCTCTCTCCGGACAGCTAACTATGGCTACACCTTC

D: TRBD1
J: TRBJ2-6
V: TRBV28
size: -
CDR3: CASTRDRLYSGANVLTF
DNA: TGTGCCAGCACCCGGGACAGGCTGTACTCTGGGGCCAACGTCCTGACTTTC

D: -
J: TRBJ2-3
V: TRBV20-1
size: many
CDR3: CSAPESQSSTDTQYF
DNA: TGCAGTGCTCCGGAGTCGCAGTCTAGCACAGATACGCAGTATTTT

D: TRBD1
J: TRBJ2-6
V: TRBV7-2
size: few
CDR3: CASSLPRTGYFSAANVLTF
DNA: TGTGCCAGCAGCTTACCACGGACAGGGTATTTCTCTGCGGCCAACGTCCTGACTTTC

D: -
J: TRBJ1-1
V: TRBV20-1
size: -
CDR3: CSKKGGLNTEAFF
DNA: TGCAGTAAGAAAGGGGGGCTGAACACTGAAGCTTTCTTT

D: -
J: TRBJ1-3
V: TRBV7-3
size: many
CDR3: CASSLTGASSGNTIYF
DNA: TGTGCCAGCAGCTTAACAGGGGCTAGCTCTGGAAACACCATATATTTT

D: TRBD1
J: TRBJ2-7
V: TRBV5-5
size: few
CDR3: CASSLESRQGINEQYF
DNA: TGTGCCAGCAGCTTGGAATCAAGACAGGGAATAAACGAGCAGTACTTC

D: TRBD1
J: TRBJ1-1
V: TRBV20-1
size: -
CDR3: CSARTTGANTEAFF
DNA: TGCAGTGCTAGAACGACAGGGGCGAACACTGAAGCTTTCTTT

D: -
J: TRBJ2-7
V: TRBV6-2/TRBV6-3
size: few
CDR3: CASKDRGNEQYF
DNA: TGTGCCAGCAAAGATCGAGGAAACGAGCAGTACTTC

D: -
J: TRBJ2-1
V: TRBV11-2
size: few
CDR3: CASSDLAGDGNNEQFF
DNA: TGTGCCAGCAGCGATCTGGCTGGGGACGGAAACAATGAGCAGTTCTTC

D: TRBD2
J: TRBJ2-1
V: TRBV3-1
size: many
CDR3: CASSLAGASYNEQFF
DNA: TGTGCCAGCAGCCTAGCGGGAGCCTCCTACAATGAGCAGTTCTTC

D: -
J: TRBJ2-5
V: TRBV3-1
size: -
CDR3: CASSQAASKETQYF
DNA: TGTGCCAGCAGCCAAGCGGCTAGCAAGGAGACCCAGTACTTC

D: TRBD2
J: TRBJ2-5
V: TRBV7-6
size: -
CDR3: CASSISGTGGTQYF
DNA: TGTGCCAGCAGCATTAGCGGGACCGGGGGGACCCAGTACTTC

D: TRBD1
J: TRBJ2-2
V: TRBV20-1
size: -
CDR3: CSANQGAGDTGELFF
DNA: TGCAGTGCAAACCAGGGGGCAGGTGACACCGGGGAGCTGTTTTTT

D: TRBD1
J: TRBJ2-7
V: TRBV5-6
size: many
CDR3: CASSLVQGDEQYF
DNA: TGTGCCAGCAGCTTGGTTCAGGGGGACGAGCAGTACTTC

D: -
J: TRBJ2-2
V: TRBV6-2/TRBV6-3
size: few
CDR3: CASSWDSGELFF
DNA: TGTGCCAGCAGTTGGGATAGCGGGGAGCTGTTTTTT

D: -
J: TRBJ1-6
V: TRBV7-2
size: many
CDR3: CASSLVVGGEYSPLHF
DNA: TGTGCCAGCAGCTTAGTCGTGGGGGGGGAATACTCACCCCTCCACTTT

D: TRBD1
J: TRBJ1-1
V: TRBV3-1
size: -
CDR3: CASSPTGGRGTEAFF
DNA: TGTGCCAGCAGCCCGACAGGGGGCAGGGGCACTGAAGCTTTCTTT

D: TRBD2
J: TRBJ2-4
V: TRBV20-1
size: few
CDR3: CSARKAGVNIQYF
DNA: TGCAGTGCTAGAAAAGCGGGAGTGAACATTCAGTACTTC

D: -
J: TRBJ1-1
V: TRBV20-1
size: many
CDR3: CSARDFGRNTEAFF
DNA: TGCAGTGCTAGAGATTTTGGCAGGAACACTGAAGCTTTCTTT

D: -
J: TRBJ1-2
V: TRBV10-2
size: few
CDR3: CASSMTFYGYTF
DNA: TGCGCCAGCAGTATGACTTTCTATGGCTACACCTTC

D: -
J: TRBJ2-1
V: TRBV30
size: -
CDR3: CAWTGGPYNEQFF
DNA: TGTGCCTGGACGGGCGGCCCCTACAATGAGCAGTTCTTC

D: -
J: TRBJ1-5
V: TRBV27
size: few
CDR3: CASSSIGGASLSQPQHF
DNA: TGTGCCAGCAGTTCGATAGGGGGGGCTTCCCTGAGTCAGCCCCAGCATTTT

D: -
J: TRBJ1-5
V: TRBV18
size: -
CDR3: CASSPGGRGQPQHF
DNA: TGTGCCAGCTCACCAGGGGGAAGGGGTCAGCCCCAGCATTTT

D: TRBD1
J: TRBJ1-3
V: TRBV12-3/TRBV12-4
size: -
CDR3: CASNMRQGNTIYF
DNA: TGTGCCAGCAATATGAGACAGGGGAACACCATATATTTT

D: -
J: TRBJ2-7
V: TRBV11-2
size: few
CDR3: CASSAGGAPYEQYF
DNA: TGTGCCAGCAGCGCAGGAGGGGCCCCCTACGAGCAGTACTTC

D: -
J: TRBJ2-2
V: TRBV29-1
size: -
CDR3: CSGDTGDTGELFF
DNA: TGCAGCGGTGATACAGGAGACACCGGGGAGCTGTTTTTT

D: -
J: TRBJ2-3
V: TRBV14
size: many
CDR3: CASSQELSGTDTQYF
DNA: TGTGCCAGCAGCCAAGAGTTATCGGGTACAGATACGCAGTATTTT

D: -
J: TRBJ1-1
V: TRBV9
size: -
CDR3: CASSFIRDTEAFF
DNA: TGTGCCAGCAGCTTTATAAGGGACACTGAAGCTTTCTTT

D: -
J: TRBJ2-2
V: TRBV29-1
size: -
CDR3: CSVSVSSTGELFF
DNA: TGCAGCGTTAGTGTATCTTCGACCGGGGAGCTGTTTTTT

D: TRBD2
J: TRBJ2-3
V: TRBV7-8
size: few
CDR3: CASSSGLAGGGDTQYF
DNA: TGTGCCAGCAGCTCGGGACTAGCGGGAGGAGGAGATACGCAGTATTTT

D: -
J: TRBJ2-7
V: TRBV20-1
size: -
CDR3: CSAVDLWGSYEQYF
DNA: TGCAGTGCCGTGGACCTCTGGGGTTCCTACGAGCAGTACTTC

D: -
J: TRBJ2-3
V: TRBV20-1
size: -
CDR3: CSATTRSTQYF
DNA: TGCAGTGCCACCACTAGGAGTACGCAGTATTTT

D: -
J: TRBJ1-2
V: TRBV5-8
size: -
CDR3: CASSLRSIGLGYGYTF
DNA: TGTGCCAGCAGCTTGAGAAGTATAGGTCTAGGGTATGGCTACACCTTC

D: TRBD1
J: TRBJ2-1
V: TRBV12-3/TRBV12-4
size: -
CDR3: CASTPRDRVNEQFF
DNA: TGTGCCAGCACCCCCCGGGACAGGGTCAATGAGCAGTTCTTC

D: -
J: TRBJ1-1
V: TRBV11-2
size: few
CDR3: CASSLGDGLNTEAFF
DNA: TGTGCCAGCAGCTTAGGGGACGGCCTGAACACTGAAGCTTTCTTT

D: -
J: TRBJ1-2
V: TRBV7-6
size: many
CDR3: CASSAYSSGYTF
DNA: TGTGCCAGCAGCGCTTACAGCAGCGGCTACACCTTC

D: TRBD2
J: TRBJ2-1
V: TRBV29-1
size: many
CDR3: CSVEPGTSGFYNEQFF
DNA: TGCAGCGTTGAACCGGGGACTAGCGGTTTCTACAATGAGCAGTTCTTC

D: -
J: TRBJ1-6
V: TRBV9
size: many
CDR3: CASSVARWDSPLHF
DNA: TGTGCCAGCAGCGTTGCCCGGTGGGATTCACCCCTCCACTTT

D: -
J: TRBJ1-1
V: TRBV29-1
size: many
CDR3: CSGAEGTNTEAFF
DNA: TGCAGCGGGGCGGAGGGGACGAACACTGAAGCTTTCTTT

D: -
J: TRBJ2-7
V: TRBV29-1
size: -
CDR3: CSVQTPSGAYEQYF
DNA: TGCAGCGTTCAAACCCCCAGCGGTGCCTACGAGCAGTACTTC

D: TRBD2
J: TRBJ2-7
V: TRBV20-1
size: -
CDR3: CSAPTSRSSYEQYF
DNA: TGCAGTGCCCCGACTAGCAGGAGCTCCTACGAGCAGTACTTC

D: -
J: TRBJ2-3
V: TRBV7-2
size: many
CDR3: CASSPKDKMGTDTQYF
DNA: TGTGCCAGCAGTCCTAAGGACAAAATGGGCACAGATACGCAGTATTTT

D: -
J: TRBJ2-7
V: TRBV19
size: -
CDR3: CASSISTLIPHYEQYF
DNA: TGTGCCAGTAGTATTAGCACCCTCATCCCCCACTACGAGCAGTACTTC

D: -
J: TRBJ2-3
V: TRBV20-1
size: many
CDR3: CSASPGGTDTQYF
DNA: TGCAGTGCCTCACCAGGGGGCACAGATACGCAGTATTTT